The 27 T cell receptor beta chains below were found in one sample sequenced in a study of cytomegalovirus exposure and HLA in healthy donors (dated by TCRdb to about 2017). The library was obtained by the immunoSEQ multiplex PCR assay. For the multiplex PCR, a mixture combining 60 forward primers for TCR Vbeta segments and 13 reverse primers for TCR Jbeta segments was used. TCRdb retrieved this table from immuneACCESS and kept in-frame rearrangements only. Not all clones are present; in checked studies, unresolved V genes account for under half, and no reason is known for the remainder. The sample profile shows 110,000 to 150,000 clones; roughly 72% of them were found once. The ten largest clones take up roughly 2.1% of the sample. What was sequenced was PBMCs. The receptor set was obtained from a man in his forties in good health and CMV-seronegative.

V usage is TRBV10-3 and J usage is TRBJ1-2, with 7 bases identical to TRBD1. From germline, CDR1 is ENHRY and CDR2 SYGVKD. The junction had 5 bases not matched to a gene; V was cut back by 8 bases and J by 2 bases. This CDR3 spans 13 amino acids. The CDR3 loop reads CAIGQDTNYGYTF. CDR3 nucleotide sequence: TGTGCCATCGGACAGGACACCAACTATGGCTACACCTTC.

The chain carries TRBV4-2 and TRBJ2-5; 10 bases line up with TRBD2. Trimming removed 0 bases from V and 4 bases from J; junction bases left unmatched: 11. Germline CDR1 and CDR2: LGHNA and YNFKEQ. This CDR3 comprises 18 residues. The CDR3 region has the DNA TGTGCCAGCAGCCAAGATCTAGCTAGCGGGGGAGAGCGAGAGACCCAGTACTTC. This encodes CASSQDLASGGERETQYF.

The rearrangement links TRBV19 to TRBJ1-2; 8 nucleotides align to TRBD1. This CDR3 contains 15 residues. Germline lookup yields CDR1 LNHDA and CDR2 SQIVND (reference sequence). V was pared by 6 bases and J by 8 bases, with 14 bases of the junction left unmatched. CDR3 sequence: CASRGPGTGLGGYTF. CDR3 in DNA: TGTGCCAGTAGGGGGCCCGGGACAGGCCTTGGGGGCTACACCTTC. The entire variable domain, with the rest obtained from reference TRBV19 and TRBJ1-2, is as follows: DGGITQSPKYLFRKEGQNVTLSCEQNLNHDAMYWYRQDPGQGLRLIYYSQIVNDFQKGDIAEGYSVSREKKESFPLTVTSAQKNPTAFYLCASRGPGTGLGGYTFGSGTRLTVV.

This chain connects TRBV6-5 to TRBJ2-2, with no clear D. Germline V gives CDR1 MNHEY, CDR2 SVGAGI. V shed 4 bases and J shed 5 bases, with 14 bases lying between them. This CDR3 has 15 residues. CDR3 DNA sequence: TGTGCCAGCAGTTTCTTCCGAGGCCGTACCGGGGAGCTGTTTTTT. It encodes CASSFFRGRTGELFF.

The chain has TRBV19 and TRBJ2-7; D is perhaps TRBD1 (7 bases). Trimming left V 3 bases short and J 6 bases short, with 27 bases between. This CDR3 has 18 amino acids. From germline, CDR1 is LNHDA and CDR2 SQIVND (reference sequence). DNA for the CDR3: TGTGCCAGTAGTATTGGTGGTGGCAGGGGGGTCGGATTACGCGAGCAGTACTTC. Its translation: CASSIGGGRGVGLREQYF.

The chain joins TRBV19 to TRBJ1-1; D perhaps matches TRBD1 (5 bases). This CDR3 is 15 amino acids long. The germline CDR1 and CDR2 sequences are LNHDA and SQIVND (reference sequence). V dropped 7 bases and J dropped 5 bases, with 20 bases sitting between them. The CDR3 loop reads CASTLRNRRVTEAFF. CDR3 DNA: TGTGCCAGTACTCTACGAAACAGGAGGGTAACTGAAGCTTTCTTT.

This rearrangement joins TRBV6-1 to TRBJ2-7; perhaps TRBD2 as D (5 bases). The germline V gene has CDR1 MNHNS and CDR2 SASEGT. Trimming removed 6 bases at V and 1 base at J, with 16 bases between. The CDR3 covers 15 residues. For the CDR3, the DNA is TGTGCCAGCAGATACCTAGTGACGGGATCCTACGAGCAGTACTTC. Protein: CASRYLVTGSYEQYF.

This clone was observed once. CDR3: CASSYGRGQVETQYF. DNA for the CDR3: TGTGCCAGCAGTTACGGCAGGGGGCAGGTAGAGACCCAGTACTTC. The J gene is TRBJ2-5, the V gene TRBV6-5; 8 nucleotides agree with TRBD1. Trimming at V came to 2 bases and at J to 4 bases, leaving 6 bases not matched to a gene. CDR3 length: 15 amino acids. Looked up from germline, CDR1 is MNHEY and CDR2 is SVGAGI.

This clone came up once. This chain joins TRBV14 and TRBJ2-3; tentatively, D is TRBD1 (7 bases). The CDR3 runs 14 residues. Trimming stripped 3 bases from V and 4 bases from J, with 11 bases between. Per germline, CDR1 SGHDN and CDR2 FVKESK. This CDR3 reads CASSQAGGSDTQYF. The CDR3 coding sequence is TGTGCCAGCAGCCAGGCAGGGGGGTCAGATACGCAGTATTTT.

J is TRBJ1-5 and V is TRBV29-1, with D possibly being TRBD1 (6 bases). CDR1 and CDR2 from the germline V gene are SQVTM and ANQGSEA. Trimming stripped 2 bases from V and 2 bases from J, with 13 bases between. The CDR3 extends over 15 amino acids. The CDR3 spells CSVETTGMGNQPQHF. The CDR3, as DNA: TGCAGCGTTGAAACAACAGGGATGGGCAATCAGCCCCAGCATTTT.

The chain carries TRBV4-1 and TRBJ2-2, with 8 bases identical to TRBD2. This CDR3 contains 16 residues. With V trimmed by 1 base and J by 5 bases, 6 bases remained unmatched. In germline, CDR1 is MGHRA, CDR2 YSYEKL. The CDR3 DNA sequence: TGCGCCAGCAGCCAAGGGCTAGCGGGTCGGACCGGGGAGCTGTTTTTT. Amino acids: CASSQGLAGRTGELFF.

V and J are TRBV27 and TRBJ1-4; a weak D match, TRBD1 (6 bases). CDR3 length equals 14 residues. V lost 4 bases, J lost 8 bases, and 14 bases lay in between. Germline CDR1 is MNHEY and CDR2 is SMNVEV (reference sequence). For the CDR3, the DNA is TGTGCCAGCAGTTCCAGGGGAGAGGGGGAAAAACTGTTTTTT. This sequence encodes CASSSRGEGEKLFF.

In its sample, this clone was seen a few times. This chain connects TRBV4-3 to TRBJ1-3, with D possibly TRBD1 on 5 matching bases. CDR1 and CDR2 from the germline V gene are LGHNA and YSLEER. V lost 3 bases, J lost 4 bases, and 19 bases lay in between. The CDR3 is made up of 17 amino acids. The CDR3 DNA follows: TGCGCCAGCAGCCAGGGACTTCCAATCAGAGCGGGAAACACCATATATTTT. It translates to CASSQGLPIRAGNTIYF.

This chain joins TRBV7-3 and TRBJ1-6; TRBD1 matches at 7 bases. Germline values: CDR1 SGHTA, CDR2 FQGTGA. The CDR3 loop spans 16 amino acids. J gave up 10 bases and V 4 bases, and 13 bases lay outside the gene matches. The CDR3 DNA follows: TGTGCCAGCAGCTCAGGGGCGGACAGGACATACTCACCCCTCCACTTT. This translates into CASSSGADRTYSPLHF.

Regarding this clone: Other DNA sequences of this sample code for an identical CDR3. The chain links TRBV5-1 to TRBJ2-7; D is undetermined. The V and J ends lost 0 bases and 0 bases respectively, with 7 bases between them. Germline lookup yields CDR1 SGHRS and CDR2 YFSETQ. This CDR3 is built from 14 residues. The CDR3 DNA follows: TGCGCCAGCAGCTTGGGTGGTAGCTCCTACGAGCAGTACTTC. Its translation is CASSLGGSSYEQYF.

The J gene is TRBJ1-1, the V gene TRBV2; no clear D gene. CDR3 size: 13 residues. The germline V and J ends were trimmed by 7 bases and 3 bases, with 12 bases remaining between them. Per the germline V gene, CDR1 is SNHLY and CDR2 is FYNNEI. This CDR3 is CASMKEYYTEAFF. In DNA form, the CDR3 reads TGTGCCAGCATGAAAGAGTATTACACTGAAGCTTTCTTT.

The J gene is TRBJ2-5, the V gene TRBV19; 8 nucleotides align to TRBD2. Looked up from germline, CDR1 is LNHDA and CDR2 is SQIVND (reference sequence). V gave up 3 bases and J gave up 4 bases; unmatched junction bases: 4. The CDR3 length is 14 residues. The CDR3: CASSIGLAGETQYF. The CDR3 nucleotides are TGTGCCAGTAGTATTGGGCTAGCGGGAGAGACCCAGTACTTC.

This clone was detected a few times. This sequence joins TRBV6-4 and TRBJ2-2, with 8 bases fitting TRBD2. CDR3 length equals 16 residues. Germline assignment: CDR1 MRHNA and CDR2 SNTAGT. Unmatched junction bases numbered 10, after V lost 3 bases and J lost 7 bases. The CDR3 bases are TGTGCCAGCAGTGAGATAGCGGGGTCGAGCGGCGGGGAGCTGTTTTTT. Protein sequence: CASSEIAGSSGGELFF.

The chain couples TRBV4-1 to TRBJ1-4; TRBD1 might be the D (6 bases). The V and J ends lost 6 bases and 4 bases respectively, with 15 bases between them. Germline V CDR1 and CDR2: MGHRA, YSYEKL. The CDR3 is made up of 15 amino acids. Written as DNA, the CDR3 is TGCGCCAGCAGTCAACGGGGGGCCCTTAATGAAAAACTGTTTTTT. Its protein is CASSQRGALNEKLFF.

As for this clone: The same CDR3 can be traced to other DNA sequences in this sample. This chain uses TRBV5-1 with TRBJ2-1; a weak D match, TRBD2 (6 bases). CDR3 length equals 15 residues. Germline values: CDR1 SGHRS, CDR2 YFSETQ. Trimming stripped 0 bases from V and 3 bases from J, with 10 bases between. In DNA, the CDR3 is TGCGCCAGCAGCTTGGGCGGGGTACTCTACAATGAGCAGTTCTTC. Its protein product is CASSLGGVLYNEQFF. Looking up the rest from reference TRBV5-1 and TRBJ2-1 gives the full variable domain: KAGVTQTPRYLIKTRGQQVTLSCSPISGHRSVSWYQQTPGQGLQFLFEYFSETQRNKGNFPGRFSGRQFSNSRSEMNVSTLELGDSALYLCASSLGGVLYNEQFFGPGTRLTVL.

The chain carries TRBV2 and TRBJ2-1, with 8 positions matching TRBD1. Germline CDR1 reads SNHLY; CDR2 reads FYNNEI. Germline trimming cut 1 base from V and 6 bases from J; bases unmatched to any gene: 2. The CDR3 runs 14 residues. CDR3 sequence reads: CASSEGDRGNEQFF. CDR3 coding DNA: TGTGCCAGCAGTGAAGGTGACAGGGGCAATGAGCAGTTCTTC.

The J gene is TRBJ2-3, the V gene TRBV7-6; 8 positions match TRBD2. J was trimmed by 4 bases and V by 1 base; bases with no gene match: 4. The CDR3 has 15 residues. The germline V gene has CDR1 SGHVS and CDR2 FNYEAQ. The CDR3 reads CASSLVGRVSDTQYF. The CDR3 bases are TGTGCCAGCAGCTTAGTCGGGAGGGTATCAGATACGCAGTATTTT.

This clone has a handful of counts. The CDR3 is CAISVQVSYNEQFF. CDR3 nucleotide sequence: TGTGCCATCAGTGTCCAGGTTTCCTACAATGAGCAGTTCTTC. The chain carries TRBV10-3 and TRBJ2-1; D is ambiguous. This CDR3 spans 14 amino acids. The V and J ends lost 4 bases and 1 base respectively, with 8 bases between them. CDR1 and CDR2 from the germline V gene are ENHRY and SYGVKD.

The V and J genes are TRBV6-4 and TRBJ2-3; 15 nucleotides match TRBD2. There are 15 residues in the CDR3. Trimming took 2 bases from V and 6 from J; bases not matched to a gene: 0. Germline V gives CDR1 MRHNA, CDR2 SNTAGT. The DNA for the CDR3 is TGTGCCAGCAGTGACGGGACTAGCGGGGGGGATACGCAGTATTTT. It translates to CASSDGTSGGDTQYF.

This rearrangement joins TRBV5-1 to TRBJ2-1; 9 nucleotides agree with TRBD2. The CDR3 has 15 amino acids. After removal of 7 bases from V and 4 bases from J, the junction contained 9 bases not matched to a gene. Germline V gene sequence: CDR1 SGHRS, CDR2 YFSETQ. In DNA form, the CDR3 reads TGCGCCAGCGCCATCTCGAGCGGGGGGTACAATGAGCAGTTCTTC. Translating gives CASAISSGGYNEQFF. The variable domain in full, completed from reference TRBV5-1 and TRBJ2-1, reads KAGVTQTPRYLIKTRGQQVTLSCSPISGHRSVSWYQQTPGQGLQFLFEYFSETQRNKGNFPGRFSGRQFSNSRSEMNVSTLELGDSALYLCASAISSGGYNEQFFGPGTRLTVL.

This chain uses TRBV19 with TRBJ2-1; 9 bases match TRBD2. This CDR3 is 16 amino acids long. The ends lost 5 bases at V and 2 bases at J; junction bases unmatched: 7. Per germline, CDR1 LNHDA and CDR2 SQIVND (reference sequence). The CDR3 sequence is CASSAGRGRAYNEQFF. CDR3 coding DNA: TGTGCCAGTAGTGCTGGCCGCGGGAGGGCCTACAATGAGCAGTTCTTC.

The V gene is TRBV9, the J gene TRBJ2-5; D unresolved. This CDR3 comprises 12 residues. V gave up 4 bases and J gave up 0 bases, with 4 bases separating them. CDR1 is SGDLS and CDR2 is YYNGEE in the germline V gene. The CDR3 loop reads CASSRDQETQYF. CDR3 in DNA: TGTGCCAGCAGCCGGGACCAAGAGACCCAGTACTTC.